Listed here are 17 T cell receptor beta chains from one sample, sequenced in a study of T cells expressing NK-cell markers. TCRdb re-analyzed the 5' RACE reads; it lists each CDR3 protein once, without DNA. In total, the table holds tens of thousands of distinct CDR3 sequences. Sequencing was performed on blood T cells: a sorted CD56 or NKG2C T cell subset, CD4+ or CD8+ T cells, or bulk PBMC T cells (not recorded which). Every receptor here comes from a woman between 18 and 69 years old in good health.

This chain connects TRBV24-1 to TRBJ2-7; TCRdb lists TRBD2, though no DNA is available to test this call. This CDR3 spans 17 amino acids. Germline-derived CDR1 and CDR2 are KGHDR and SFDVKD. CDR3 loop: CATTIPTLSAGTYEQYF.

The chain uses TRBV6-5 and TRBJ2-5. Per the germline V gene, CDR1 is MNHEY and CDR2 is SVGAGI. CDR3 size: 18 residues. The CDR3 loop is CASSYSLLREKRGETQYF.

The V gene is TRBV18, the J gene TRBJ2-1; TCRdb outputs TRBD2, but without DNA this stays unchecked. Per the germline V gene, CDR1 is KGHSH and CDR2 is LQKENI. The CDR3 is made up of 15 amino acids. CDR3: CASSLPSVGHNEQFF.

The chain combines TRBV14 with TRBJ2-7; TCRdb picks TRBD1, but there is no DNA to check that call. The CDR3 has 15 residues. Looked up from germline, CDR1 is SGHDN and CDR2 is FVKESK. The CDR3 here is CASSQEQTGSYEQYF. The complete variable domain, with remaining parts taken from reference TRBV14 and TRBJ2-7, reads EAGVTQFPSHSVIEKGQTVTLRCDPISGHDNLYWYRRVMGKEIKFLLHFVKESKQDESGMPNNRFLAERTGGTYSTLKVQPAELEDSGVYFCASSQEQTGSYEQYFGPGTRLTVT.

The CDR3 region is CASSHPGQGWTGELFF. The chain employs TRBV12-3 or TRBV12-4 and TRBJ2-2; with no DNA, the TCRdb D assignment of TRBD1 cannot be verified. The CDR3 length is 16 residues.

The V and J genes are TRBV4-1 and TRBJ1-1. The CDR3 is 16 residues long. Germline values: CDR1 MGHRA, CDR2 YSYEKL. CDR3 sequence reads: CASSQVGRSMNTEAFF.

Here the CDR3 reads CASSRRGRYNEQFF. The V call is TRBV14, the J call TRBJ2-1; the TCRdb call, TRBD1, lacks DNA for checking. CDR3 length: 14 residues. Per germline, CDR1 SGHDN and CDR2 FVKESK.

J is TRBJ2-5 and V is TRBV12-3 or TRBV12-4; TCRdb's D call, TRBD1, is unchecked because there is no DNA. The CDR3 is 14 residues long. CDR3 amino acids: CASSAWDREETQYF.

This chain uses TRBV27 with TRBJ2-7; TCRdb names TRBD1, which stays unverified in the absence of DNA. CDR1 and CDR2 from the germline V gene are MNHEY and SMNVEV (reference sequence). There are 13 residues in the CDR3. CDR3 sequence reads: CASSYTTGNEQYF.

The genes are TRBV20-1 and TRBJ2-3; TCRdb gives TRBD2 as the D gene, but with no DNA this cannot be confirmed. Germline V gene sequence: CDR1 DFQATT, CDR2 SNEGSKA (reference sequence). The CDR3 totals 15 residues. The chain's CDR3 is CSATMTSRKADTQYF.

This chain joins TRBV6-5 and TRBJ2-1; the TCRdb D gene call, TRBD2, has no DNA to confirm it. The CDR3 is 15 amino acids. Per the germline V gene, CDR1 is MNHEY and CDR2 is SVGAGI. This CDR3 reads CASSYLLAGGNEQFF.

The chain couples TRBV11-2 to TRBJ1-6; TCRdb proposes TRBD1, but this gene call is untestable without DNA. This CDR3 comprises 15 residues. Germline V gene lookup returns CDR1 SGHAT and CDR2 FQNNGV. The CDR3: CASSFRTEDNSPLHF.

The chain employs TRBV29-1 and TRBJ2-3; TCRdb returns TRBD2, unconfirmable since there is no DNA. CDR3 size: 14 residues. Germline V gene lookup returns CDR1 SQVTM and CDR2 ANQGSEA. CDR3 residues: CSVEASGRTDTQYF.

The chain couples TRBV6-1 to TRBJ2-2; TCRdb selects TRBD1, and the lack of DNA leaves this call unchecked. Germline CDR1 MNHNS, CDR2 SASEGT. The CDR3 spans 13 residues. CDR3: CASLGQGAGELFF.

The V gene is TRBV20-1, the J gene TRBJ2-1; the D gene TCRdb calls, TRBD1, cannot be checked with no DNA. The germline gives CDR1 DFQATT, CDR2 SNEGSKA (reference sequence). The CDR3 runs 14 residues. CDR3 amino acids: CSARWGEPYNEQFF.

The V call is TRBV29-1, the J call TRBJ2-7; TCRdb lists TRBD2, though no DNA is available to test this call. Germline V gene sequence: CDR1 SQVTM, CDR2 ANQGSEA. The CDR3 length is 14 residues. The CDR3 reads CSVEGPSGRGEQYF.

The chain employs TRBV12-3 or TRBV12-4 and TRBJ2-5; lacking DNA, the TRBD2 call made by TCRdb goes unchecked. CDR3 size: 18 residues. The CDR3 is CASSTESGLLAPGETQYF.